This TCR beta chain comes out of a study of cytotoxic CD8 clonotypes in ibrutinib-treated CLL. Looking at the study overall: Patient counts were about twelve relapsed/refractory, about 14 treatment-naive and some 17 IGHV unmutated.

Study results and limitations: Public clonotypes were rare and shrank or held steady on treatment. Elevated clonality accompanied ibrutinib response, with a return toward baseline values at progression.

Investigators sought sequencing depths of between 1 in 200,000 and 1 in 1 million T cells. The assay was immunoSEQ multiplex PCR, and TCRdb's table has in-frame clones only and misses some. The sample lists about 200,000 clones, 72% seen once, with around an eighth in the top ten. V was pared by 1 base and J by 2 bases, with 10 bases between. Germline lookup yields CDR1 LGHNA and CDR2 YSLEER. This CDR3 has 15 residues. A word on this clone: As yet, its antigen is unknown.

The rearrangement links TRBV4-3 to TRBJ2-3; D unclear. This sequence originates from a human donor with chronic lymphocytic leukemia. The source material was PBMCs, sampled after 24 months of ibrutinib treatment. The CDR3 region has the DNA TGCGCCAGCAGCCAAGGGCGGCAGTCCACAGATACGCAGTATTTT. The encoded protein is CASSQGRQSTDTQYF.